This entry features one TCR beta chain sequence. J gave up 0 bases and V 4 bases, and 5 bases lay outside the gene matches. In germline, CDR1 is MNHNS, CDR2 SASEGT. The CDR3 consists of 15 residues. This entry belongs to a study of shared T cell receptors in the human thymus. Here immunoSEQ multiplex PCR was the method, and the copy in TCRdb shows in-frame clones only, minus some. The sample comprises 600,000 or so clones, roughly 86% of which are singletons, and roughly 0.0087% rests with the top ten. This sample also appeared in a second study, on human thymus T cells. As reported in that work: Donation was from healthy Finnish infants who were having corrective surgery that addressed congenital heart defects. Corrective heart surgery yielded the resections from which the thymus tissue came. Both thymic and peripheral blood repertoires showed apparently biased V and J usage. Unrelated individuals reportedly shared highly overlapping thymic TCR repertoires.

This chain links TRBV6-1 with TRBJ1-2; TRBD1 matches 7 bases. The sample consisted of thymocytes. The source is a boy in the first two years of life with a congenital heart defect. The CDR3 nucleotides read TGTGCCAGCAGTGTAGGACAGGTCACTAACTATGGCTACACCTTC. Amino acids: CASSVGQVTNYGYTF.